This is a list of T cell receptor beta chains from one sample in a study of CD8 T cells in ankylosing spondylitis. TCRdb re-called the 5' RACE reads with MiXCR, one entry per CDR3 protein. The table records 300,000 to 350,000 distinct CDR3 sequences, around 20% of them present only once. The sequenced sample consisted of blood, either unsorted or a sorted T cell fraction (not recorded which). The receptor source for this set is a female donor with ankylosing spondylitis or in good health (not recorded which). The CDR3 runs from the conserved cysteine through the conserved F or W. D genes are given only for firm matches. The size field is filled for only some rows; it gives once, few, many or a size class.

D	V	size	J	DNA	CDR3
TRBD1	TRBV6-1	few	TRBJ1-1	TGTGCCAGCTTCAGGGGGATGAACACTGAAGCTTTCTTT	CASFRGMNTEAFF
NA	TRBV27	few	TRBJ1-6	TGTGCCAGCAGAGAGACCCTGGGTTCACCCCTCCACTTT	CASRETLGSPLHF
TRBD1	TRBV12-3/TRBV12-4	NA	TRBJ2-7	TGTGCCAGCAGTCTTACAGGGGGTAGGACCTACGAGCAGTACTTC	CASSLTGGRTYEQYF
NA	TRBV11-2	NA	TRBJ1-1	TGTGCCAGCAGCTTCGCTGGCGTTGAAGCTTTCTTT	CASSFAGVEAFF
NA	TRBV20-1	many	TRBJ1-2	TGCAGTGCTCCAAGGGGCTATGGCTACACCTTC	CSAPRGYGYTF
TRBD1	TRBV27	NA	TRBJ1-1	TGTGCCAGCTACGGACAGGGGATGAACACTGAAGCTTTCTTT	CASYGQGMNTEAFF
TRBD1	TRBV5-1	NA	TRBJ2-5	TGCGCCAGCAGCCCGGGACAGATGGGAAGAGAGACCCAGTACTTC	CASSPGQMGRETQYF
NA	TRBV20-1	few	TRBJ2-3	TGCAGTGCTAGACTGCCCGGGATGTTCACAGATACGCAGTATTTT	CSARLPGMFTDTQYF
TRBD2	TRBV7-2	NA	TRBJ2-7	TGTGCCAGCAGCACTAGCGACTTGTCCTACGAGCAGTACTTC	CASSTSDLSYEQYF
TRBD2	TRBV7-6	many	TRBJ2-3	TGTGCCAGCAGCCAAGGGACTAGCGGGAGGGTGGATACGCAGTATTTT	CASSQGTSGRVDTQYF
NA	TRBV6-5	few	TRBJ1-2	TGTGCCAGCAGTGCCGGGACATCAGCCTTCTTC	CASSAGTSAFF
NA	TRBV7-8	NA	TRBJ2-5	TGTGCCAGCAGCTTAGCGTGGCCCGCAGTAGAGACCCAGTACTTC	CASSLAWPAVETQYF
NA	TRBV5-6	NA	TRBJ1-1	TGTGCCAGCAGCTCGGAGGGAACCGGGCGTGAAGCTTTCTTT	CASSSEGTGREAFF
TRBD1	TRBV29-1	few	TRBJ2-1	TGCAGCGTTGAAGGGTGGGACAGGGGGCCCGGTGAGCAGTTCTTC	CSVEGWDRGPGEQFF
NA	TRBV20-1	few	TRBJ2-6	TGCAGTGCTCCGCGAGATTCCGGGGCCAACGTCCTGACTTTC	CSAPRDSGANVLTF
TRBD2	TRBV15	NA	TRBJ2-7	TGTGCCACCAGCAGAGATGTCGGATTAGCGGGAGACTCCTACGAGCAGTACTTC	CATSRDVGLAGDSYEQYF
NA	TRBV20-1	few	TRBJ2-3	TGCAGTGCTAGACGGATTGCGGGTGATACGCAGTATTTT	CSARRIAGDTQYF
TRBD2	TRBV20-1	NA	TRBJ2-7	TGCAGTGCTAGAGACCCAAGGTTTCTAGCGGGAGGCTCCGAGCAGTACTTC	CSARDPRFLAGGSEQYF
NA	TRBV7-8	few	TRBJ2-2	TGTGCCAGCAGCTTAGCTTTTGCGCGTACCGGGGAGCTGTTTTTT	CASSLAFARTGELFF
NA	TRBV24-1	few	TRBJ2-1	TGTGCCACCAGTGAACCCTCGGGGCGCGCCAATGAGCAGTTCTTC	CATSEPSGRANEQFF
TRBD1	TRBV6-1	NA	TRBJ2-1	TGTGCCAGCAGCCTGGACAGGGGAGGATACAATGAGCAGTTCTTC	CASSLDRGGYNEQFF
NA	TRBV28	NA	TRBJ1-1	TGTGCCAGCAGTTTCCATACCACGCCTGAAGCTTTCTTT	CASSFHTTPEAFF
NA	TRBV29-1	few	TRBJ2-5	TGCAGCGTTGGCCTAAGGGTCCGGGAGACCCAGTACTTC	CSVGLRVRETQYF
TRBD1	TRBV5-4	NA	TRBJ1-6	TGTGCCAGCAGCCCGGACAGGATCAATTCACCCCTCCACTTT	CASSPDRINSPLHF
TRBD2	TRBV28	few	TRBJ2-6	TGTGCCAGCAGTTTAGGGGGGGGCTCTGGGGCCAACGTCCTGACTTTC	CASSLGGGSGANVLTF
TRBD2	TRBV3-1	NA	TRBJ2-1	TGTGCCAGCTCAAGCGGAGAGACAGGGGGACTAGCGGGATACAATGAGCAGTTCTTC	CASSSGETGGLAGYNEQFF
NA	TRBV18	few	TRBJ2-1	TGTGCCAGCTCACCCGAACAGGGAGATGAGCAGTTCTTC	CASSPEQGDEQFF
NA	TRBV12-3/TRBV12-4	few	TRBJ2-7	TGTGCCAGCAGTTCCCGACCCCTAGGGAACTACGAGCAGTACTTC	CASSSRPLGNYEQYF
TRBD1	TRBV10-3	NA	TRBJ2-7	TGTGCCATCAGTGAGTCCCCCGGGACAGGGGGTCGACTACGGGAGCAGTACTTC	CAISESPGTGGRLREQYF
NA	TRBV4-2	few	TRBJ2-4	TGTGCCAGCAGCCAAAGCAGGGTGGCCAAAAACATTCAGTACTTC	CASSQSRVAKNIQYF